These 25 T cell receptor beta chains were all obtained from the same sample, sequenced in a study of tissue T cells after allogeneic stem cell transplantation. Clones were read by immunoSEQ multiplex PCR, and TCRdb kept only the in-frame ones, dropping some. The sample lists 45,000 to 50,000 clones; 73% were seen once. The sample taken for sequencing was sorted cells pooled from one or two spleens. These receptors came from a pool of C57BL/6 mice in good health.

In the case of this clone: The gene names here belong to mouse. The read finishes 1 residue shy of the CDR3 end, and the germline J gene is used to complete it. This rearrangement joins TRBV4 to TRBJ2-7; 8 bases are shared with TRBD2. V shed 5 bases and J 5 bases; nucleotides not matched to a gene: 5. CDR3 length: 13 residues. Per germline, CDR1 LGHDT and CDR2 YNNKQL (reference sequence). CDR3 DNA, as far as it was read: TGTGCCAGCAGCCTCGGCTGGGGGGATGAACAGTAC. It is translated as CASSLGWGDEQY. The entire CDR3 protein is CASSLGWGDEQYF.

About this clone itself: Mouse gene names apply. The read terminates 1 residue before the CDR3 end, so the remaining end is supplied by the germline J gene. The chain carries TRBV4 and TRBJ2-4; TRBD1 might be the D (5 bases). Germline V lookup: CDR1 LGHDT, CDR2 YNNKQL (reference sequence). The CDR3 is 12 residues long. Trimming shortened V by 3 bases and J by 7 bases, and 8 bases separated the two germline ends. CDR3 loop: CASSYRQYTLYF. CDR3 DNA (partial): TGTGCCAGCAGCTACCGACAGTACACCTTGTAC.

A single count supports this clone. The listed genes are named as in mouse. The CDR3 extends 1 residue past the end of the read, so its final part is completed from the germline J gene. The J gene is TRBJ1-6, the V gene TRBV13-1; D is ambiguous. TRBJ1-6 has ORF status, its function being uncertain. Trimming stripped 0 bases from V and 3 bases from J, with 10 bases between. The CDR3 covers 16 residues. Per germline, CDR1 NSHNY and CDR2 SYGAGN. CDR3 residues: CASSDAVGVYNSPLYF. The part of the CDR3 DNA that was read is TGTGCCAGCAGTGATGCAGTCGGGGTCTATAATTCGCCCCTCTAC.

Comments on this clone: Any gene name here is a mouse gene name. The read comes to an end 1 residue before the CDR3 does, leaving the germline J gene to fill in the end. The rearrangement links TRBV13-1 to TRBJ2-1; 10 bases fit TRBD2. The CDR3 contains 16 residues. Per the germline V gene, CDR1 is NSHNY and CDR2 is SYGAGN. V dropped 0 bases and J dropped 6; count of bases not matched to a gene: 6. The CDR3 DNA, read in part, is TGTGCCAGCAGTGATGCATCTGGGGGGGCGCTTGCTGAGCAGTTC. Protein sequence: CASSDASGGALAEQF. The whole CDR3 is CASSDASGGALAEQFF.

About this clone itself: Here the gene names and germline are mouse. The CDR3 loop reads CASSRDSGQNTLYF. The DNA read from the CDR3 is TGTGCTAGCAGTAGAGATTCGGGTCAAAACACCTTGTAC. The chain combines TRBV17 with TRBJ2-4; no definite D call. Read data end 1 residue before the CDR3 end; the end is taken from the germline J gene. V gave up 0 bases and J gave up 1 base, with 5 bases separating them. The CDR3 spans 14 residues. Germline V CDR1 and CDR2: MNHDT, YYDKIL. Based on the CDR3 plus reference TRBV17 and TRBJ2-4, the full variable domain is DTTVKQNPRYKLARVGKPVNLICSQTMNHDTMYWYQKKPNQAPKLLLFYYDKILNREADTFEKFQSSRPNNSFCSLYIGSAGLEYSAMYLCASSRDSGQNTLYFGAGTRLSVL.

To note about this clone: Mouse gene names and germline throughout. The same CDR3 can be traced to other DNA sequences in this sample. Partial CDR3 DNA: TGTGCCAGCAGTATCCGGCAAAACACAGAAGTCTTC. Its protein product is CASSIRQNTEVF. The whole CDR3 region reads CASSIRQNTEVFF. The chain couples TRBV19 to TRBJ1-1; D unresolved. The read is 1 residue too short to cover the CDR3 end, so that end is filled in from the germline J gene. Trimming left V 2 bases short and J 1 base short, with 6 bases between. The length of the CDR3 is 13 residues. The germline V gene has CDR1 FNHDT and CDR2 SITEND (reference sequence). Variable domain in full (rest from reference TRBV19 and TRBJ1-1): GGIITQTPKFLIGQEGQKLTLKCQQNFNHDTMYWYRQDSGKGLRLIYYSITENDLQKGDLSEGYDASREKKSSFSLTVTSAQKNEMAVFLCASSIRQNTEVFFGKGTRLTVV.

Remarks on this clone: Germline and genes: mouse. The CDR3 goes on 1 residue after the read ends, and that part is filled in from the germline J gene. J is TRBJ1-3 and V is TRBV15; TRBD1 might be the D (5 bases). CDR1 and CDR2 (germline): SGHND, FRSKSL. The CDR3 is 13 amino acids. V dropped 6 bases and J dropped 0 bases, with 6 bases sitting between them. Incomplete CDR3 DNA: TGTGCCAGCAGCAGGGATTCTGGAAATACGCTCTAT. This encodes CASSRDSGNTLY. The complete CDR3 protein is CASSRDSGNTLYF.

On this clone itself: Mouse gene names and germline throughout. The sequenced CDR3 bases are TGTGCCAGCGGTGATGACATCCAAGACACCCAGTAC. Protein sequence: CASGDDIQDTQY. The whole CDR3 is CASGDDIQDTQYF. J is TRBJ2-5 and V is TRBV13-2; D unclear. The observed sequence ends 1 residue before the CDR3 terminus, with the missing tail filled in from the germline J gene. Deletions cut 0 bases from V and 2 bases from J, with 4 bases between. The germline V gene encodes CDR1 NNHNN and CDR2 SYGAGS (reference sequence). The CDR3 runs to 13 residues.

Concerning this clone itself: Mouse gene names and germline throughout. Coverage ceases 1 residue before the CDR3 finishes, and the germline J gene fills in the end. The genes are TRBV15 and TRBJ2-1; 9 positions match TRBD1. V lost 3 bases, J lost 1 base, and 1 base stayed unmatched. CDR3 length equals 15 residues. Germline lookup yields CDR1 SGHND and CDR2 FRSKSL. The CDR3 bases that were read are TGTGCCAGCAGTTTGGGGACAGGGAACTATGCTGAGCAGTTC. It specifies CASSLGTGNYAEQF. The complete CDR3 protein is CASSLGTGNYAEQFF.

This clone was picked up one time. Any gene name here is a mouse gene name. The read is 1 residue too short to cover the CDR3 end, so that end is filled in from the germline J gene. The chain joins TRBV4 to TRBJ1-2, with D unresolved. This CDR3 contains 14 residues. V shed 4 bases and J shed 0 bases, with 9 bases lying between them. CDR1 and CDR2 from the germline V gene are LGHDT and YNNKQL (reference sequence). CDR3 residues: CASSSRTPNSDYTF. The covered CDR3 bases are TGTGCCAGCAGCTCCAGGACCCCAAACTCCGACTACACC. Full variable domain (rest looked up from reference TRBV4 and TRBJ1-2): ETAVFQTPNYHVTQVGNEVSFNCKQTLGHDTMYWYKQDSKKLLKIMFSYNNKQLIVNETVPRRFSPQSSDKAHLNLRIKSVEPEDSAVYLCASSSRTPNSDYTFGSGTRLLVI.

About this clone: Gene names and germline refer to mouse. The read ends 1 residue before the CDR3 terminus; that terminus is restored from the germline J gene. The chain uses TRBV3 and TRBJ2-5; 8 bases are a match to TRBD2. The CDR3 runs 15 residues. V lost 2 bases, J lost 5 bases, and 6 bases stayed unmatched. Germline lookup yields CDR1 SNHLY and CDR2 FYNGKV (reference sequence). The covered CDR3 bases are TGTGCCAGCAGCTTAAGGGGGGGGGCGCGAGACACCCAGTAC. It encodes CASSLRGGARDTQY. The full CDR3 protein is CASSLRGGARDTQYF.

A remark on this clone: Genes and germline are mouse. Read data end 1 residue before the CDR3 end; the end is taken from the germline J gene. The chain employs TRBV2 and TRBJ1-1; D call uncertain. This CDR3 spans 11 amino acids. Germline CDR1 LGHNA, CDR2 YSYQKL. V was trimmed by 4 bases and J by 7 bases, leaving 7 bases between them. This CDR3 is CASSLDREVFF. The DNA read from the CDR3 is TGTGCCAGCAGCCTGGACCGAGAAGTCTTC.

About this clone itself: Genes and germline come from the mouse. CDR3 sequence: CASSQILGFNQDTQYF. Incomplete CDR3 DNA: TGTGCCAGCAGCCAAATACTGGGTTTTAACCAAGACACCCAGTAC. The chain links TRBV2 to TRBJ2-5; D perhaps matches TRBD2 (6 bases). The CDR3 is cut off 1 residue early in the read; its end comes from the germline J gene. Germline CDR1 and CDR2: LGHNA and YSYQKL. CDR3 length equals 16 residues. Between the trimmed V and J ends, which lost 2 bases and 0 bases, there was a span of 12 bases.

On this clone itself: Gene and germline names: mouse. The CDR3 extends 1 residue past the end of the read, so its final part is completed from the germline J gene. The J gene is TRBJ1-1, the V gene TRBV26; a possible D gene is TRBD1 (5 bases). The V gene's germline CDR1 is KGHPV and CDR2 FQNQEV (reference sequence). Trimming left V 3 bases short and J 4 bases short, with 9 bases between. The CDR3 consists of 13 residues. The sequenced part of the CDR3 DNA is TGTGCCAGCAGTCTTCTGGGGGGCACAGAAGTCTTC. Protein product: CASSLLGGTEVF. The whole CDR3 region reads CASSLLGGTEVFF. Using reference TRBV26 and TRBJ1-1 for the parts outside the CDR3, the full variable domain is NSKVIQTPRYLVKGQGQKAKMRCIPEKGHPVVFWYQQNKNNEFKFLINFQNQEVLQQIDMTEKRFSAECPSNSPCSLEIQSSEAGDSALYLCASSLLGGTEVFFGKGTRLTVV.

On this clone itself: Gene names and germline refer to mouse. The CDR3 loop is CAWSLDWGNTGQLYF. CDR3 DNA, as far as it was read: TGTGCCTGGAGTCTCGACTGGGGTAACACCGGGCAGCTCTAC. The rearrangement joins TRBV31 to TRBJ2-2; 8 bases are shared with TRBD2. The DNA ends 1 residue before the CDR3 does, and the rest of the CDR3 is filled in from the germline J gene. CDR1 is GKSSPN, CDR2 SITVG, per germline. The CDR3 is 15 amino acids. V shed 0 bases and J 2 bases; nucleotides not matched to a gene: 2.

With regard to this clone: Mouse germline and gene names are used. CDR3 DNA, as far as it was read: TGTGCCAGCGGTGACCACCGGGACAGGGGTGGAAATACGCTCTAT. As protein: CASGDHRDRGGNTLY. The entire CDR3 reads CASGDHRDRGGNTLYF. The V call is TRBV13-2, the J call TRBJ1-3; the match to TRBD1 covers 10 bases. The DNA ends 1 residue before the CDR3 does, and the rest of the CDR3 is filled in from the germline J gene. V shed 2 bases and J 3 bases; nucleotides not matched to a gene: 5. In germline, CDR1 is NNHNN, CDR2 SYGAGS (reference sequence). CDR3 size: 16 residues.

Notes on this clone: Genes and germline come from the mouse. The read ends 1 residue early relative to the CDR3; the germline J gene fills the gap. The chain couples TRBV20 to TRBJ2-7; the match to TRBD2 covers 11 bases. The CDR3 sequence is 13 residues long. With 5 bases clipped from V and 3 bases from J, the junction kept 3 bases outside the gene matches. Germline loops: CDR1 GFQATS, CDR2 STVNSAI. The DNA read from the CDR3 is TGTGGTGCTTTCGACTGGGGGGGCTATGAACAGTAC. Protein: CGAFDWGGYEQY. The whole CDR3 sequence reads CGAFDWGGYEQYF.

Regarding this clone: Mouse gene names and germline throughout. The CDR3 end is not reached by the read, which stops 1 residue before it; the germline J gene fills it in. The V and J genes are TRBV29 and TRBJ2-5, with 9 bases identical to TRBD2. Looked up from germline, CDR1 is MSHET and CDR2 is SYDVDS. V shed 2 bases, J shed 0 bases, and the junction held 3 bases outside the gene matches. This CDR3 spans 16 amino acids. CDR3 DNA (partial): TGTGCTAGCAGTTTAAACTGGGGGGAGAACCAAGACACCCAGTAC. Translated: CASSLNWGENQDTQY. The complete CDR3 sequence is CASSLNWGENQDTQYF.

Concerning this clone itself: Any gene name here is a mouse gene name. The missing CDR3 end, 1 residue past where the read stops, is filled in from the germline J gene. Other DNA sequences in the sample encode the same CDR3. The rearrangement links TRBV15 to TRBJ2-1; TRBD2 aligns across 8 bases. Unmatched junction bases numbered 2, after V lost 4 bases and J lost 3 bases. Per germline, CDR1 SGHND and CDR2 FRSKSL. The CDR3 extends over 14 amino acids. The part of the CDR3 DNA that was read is TGTGCCAGCAGTTCTGGGGGGCCCTATGCTGAGCAGTTC. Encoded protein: CASSSGGPYAEQF. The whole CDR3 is CASSSGGPYAEQFF.

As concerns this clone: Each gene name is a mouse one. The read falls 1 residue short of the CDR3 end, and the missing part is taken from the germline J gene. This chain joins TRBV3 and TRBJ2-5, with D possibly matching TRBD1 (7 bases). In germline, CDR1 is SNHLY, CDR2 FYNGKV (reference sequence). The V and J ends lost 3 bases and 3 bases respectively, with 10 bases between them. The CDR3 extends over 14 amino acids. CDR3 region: CASSLRGRQDTQYF. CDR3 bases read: TGTGCCAGCAGCTTGAGGGGGCGTCAAGACACCCAGTAC.

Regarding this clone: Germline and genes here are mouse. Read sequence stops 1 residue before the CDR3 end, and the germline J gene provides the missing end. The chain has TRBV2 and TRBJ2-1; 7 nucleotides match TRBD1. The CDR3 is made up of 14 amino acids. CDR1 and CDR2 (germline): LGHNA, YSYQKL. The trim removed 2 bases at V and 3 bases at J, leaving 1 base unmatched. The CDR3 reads CASSQRQGYAEQFF. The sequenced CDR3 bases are TGTGCCAGCAGCCAACGACAGGGCTATGCTGAGCAGTTC.

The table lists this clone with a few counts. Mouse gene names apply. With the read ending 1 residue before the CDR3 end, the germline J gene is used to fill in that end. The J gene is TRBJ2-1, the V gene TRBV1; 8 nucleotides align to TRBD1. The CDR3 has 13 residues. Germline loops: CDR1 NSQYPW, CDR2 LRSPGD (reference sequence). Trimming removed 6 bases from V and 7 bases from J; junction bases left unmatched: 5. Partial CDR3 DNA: TGCACCTGCAGGCAGGGGGCGGGAGCTGAGCAGTTC. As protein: CTCRQGAGAEQF. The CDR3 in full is CTCRQGAGAEQFF.

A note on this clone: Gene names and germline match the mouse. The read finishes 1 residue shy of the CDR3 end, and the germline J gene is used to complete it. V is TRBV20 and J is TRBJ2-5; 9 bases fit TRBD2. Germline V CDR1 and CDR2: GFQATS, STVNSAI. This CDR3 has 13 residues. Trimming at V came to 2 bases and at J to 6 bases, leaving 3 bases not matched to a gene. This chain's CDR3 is CGARTGGRDTQYF. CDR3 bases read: TGTGGTGCTAGGACTGGGGGGAGGGACACCCAGTAC.

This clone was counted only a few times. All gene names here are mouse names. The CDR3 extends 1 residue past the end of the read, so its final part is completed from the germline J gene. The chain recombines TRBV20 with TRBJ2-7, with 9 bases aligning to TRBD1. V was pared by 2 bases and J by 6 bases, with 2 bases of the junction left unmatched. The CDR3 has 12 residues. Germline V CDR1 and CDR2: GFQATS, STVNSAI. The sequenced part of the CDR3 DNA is TGTGGTGCTAGGCCGGGACAGGGTGAACAGTAC. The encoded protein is CGARPGQGEQY. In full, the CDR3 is CGARPGQGEQYF.

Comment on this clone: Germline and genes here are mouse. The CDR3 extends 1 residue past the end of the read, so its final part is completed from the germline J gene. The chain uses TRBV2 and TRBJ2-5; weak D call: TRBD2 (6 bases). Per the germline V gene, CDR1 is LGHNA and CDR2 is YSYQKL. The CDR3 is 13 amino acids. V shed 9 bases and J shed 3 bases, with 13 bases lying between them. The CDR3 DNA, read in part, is TGTGCCAGGGGGAGGGGACTTCAAGACACCCAGTAC. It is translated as CARGRGLQDTQY. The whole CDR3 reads CARGRGLQDTQYF. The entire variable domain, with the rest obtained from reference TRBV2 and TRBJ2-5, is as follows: DPKIIQKPKYLVAVTGSEKILICEQYLGHNAMYWYRQSAKKPLEFMFSYSYQKLMDNQTASSRFQPQSSKKNHLDLQITALKPDDSATYFCARGRGLQDTQYFGPGTRLLVL.